This T cell receptor beta chain appears in the sequencing data of a study of vaccination and CD4 T cells after COVID-19. Study overall: Post-vaccine specimens were obtained a median about 73 days after dose two (range 14 to 241). Overlapping peptides of the spike proteins of SARS-CoV-2, HCoV-NL63, HCoV-OC43 and HCoV-229E were used for cell stimulation.

Notes on this clonotype: Its antigen remains unknown.

Stated treatment: approximately nine-day PBMC culture with coronavirus spike peptide pools or control peptides (ViraFEST assay). CDR1 and CDR2 (germline): LNHNV, YYDKDF (reference sequence). The CDR3 has 15 amino acids. Trimming took 0 bases from V and 6 from J, leaving 15 bases between them. An Oncomine TCR Beta short-read assay was used to sequence the DNA from cultured CD4+ T cells. It was cultured CD4+ T cells from which genomic DNA was extracted. TCRdb fed the PCR reads into MiXCR, producing one record per CDR3 protein. The table shows roughly 25,000 distinct CDR3 sequences, with approximately 59% occurring only once.

The sample taken for sequencing was CD4+ T cells from blood, cultured in vitro. The sequence was collected from a human donor who had recovered from COVID-19. This chain uses TRBV15 with TRBJ2-7, with unresolved D. This chain's CDR3 is CATSRDESLGPEQYF. The CDR3 DNA follows: TGTGCCACCAGCAGAGATGAGTCACTCGGACCCGAGCAGTACTTC.